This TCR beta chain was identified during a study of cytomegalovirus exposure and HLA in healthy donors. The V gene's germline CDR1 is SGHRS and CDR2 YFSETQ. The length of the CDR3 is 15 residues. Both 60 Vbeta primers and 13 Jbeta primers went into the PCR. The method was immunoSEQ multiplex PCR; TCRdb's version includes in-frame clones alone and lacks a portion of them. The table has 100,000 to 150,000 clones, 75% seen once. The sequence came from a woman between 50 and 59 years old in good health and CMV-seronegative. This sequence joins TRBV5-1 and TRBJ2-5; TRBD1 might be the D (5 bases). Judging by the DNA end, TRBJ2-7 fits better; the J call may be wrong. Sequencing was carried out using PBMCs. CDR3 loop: CASSLGQGGSYEQYF. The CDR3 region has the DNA TGCGCCAGCAGCTTGGGGCAGGGTGGGTCCTACGAGCAGTACTTC.